This T cell receptor (beta chain) was recovered during a study of read filtering for tumor transcriptome and immune sequencing. The wider study: The cohort had some 16 men and approximately 13 women aged about 45 to 90, mean about 70 years. By R-ISS, stages I, II and III held around 8, 16 and 7 patients.

The study, taken as a whole, reports: RNA-seq captured clonotypes less deeply and reliably than IR-seq.

Bone marrow was sampled from every patient at the time of active disease. Germline values: CDR1 MNHNS, CDR2 SASEGT. The V gene lost 4 bases and the J gene lost 4 bases, with 11 bases spanning the gap. The CDR3 has 14 amino acids. This clonotype has a handful of counts. Its antigen is not known. Molecular barcoded adaptors covering alpha/delta and beta/gamma chains were used on about 0.4 ug RNA. MiXCR, run by TCRdb on the reads, gives a single entry per CDR3 protein. The sample holds around 65,000 distinct CDR3 sequences; around 20% are singletons and the top ten take approximately 10%. The TCR sequence derives from a donor at least 40 years old with multiple myeloma. This rearrangement joins TRBV6-1 to TRBJ1-5; D is uncertain. The specimen sequenced was a population of CD138-negative cells sorted from bone marrow. The CDR3 nucleotides are TGTGCCAGCAGTGTCGGCGGAGCAAATCAGCCCCAGCATTTT. The encoded protein is CASSVGGANQPQHF.